This T cell receptor beta chain came from a study of CD8 T cells in ankylosing spondylitis. The J segment lost 1 base and the V segment lost 3 bases, leaving 9 bases of the junction unmatched. This CDR3 contains 17 residues. Germline V gene sequence: CDR1 MDHEN, CDR2 SYDVKM. In this sample, this clonotype turned up a few times. What it binds is not known. With molecular barcodes, quantitative 5'-RACE was used to make the TCR beta libraries. In TCRdb, the 5' RACE reads were re-called with MiXCR into one record per CDR3 protein. This table has under 850,000 distinct CDR3 sequences, around 19% appearing once. Study outcomes and limitations: Apparently characteristic of ankylosing spondylitis blood was a TCR beta motif (roughly eight highly homologous variants).

The J gene is TRBJ2-1, the V gene TRBV28, with 7 bases lining up with TRBD2. The TCR originated in a male donor with ankylosing spondylitis. The specimen was blood, either unsorted or a sorted T cell fraction (not recorded which). The CDR3 coding sequence is TGTGCCAGCAGTTTCCTCAGCGGGGACTTTTCCTACAATGAGCAGTTCTTC. Protein: CASSFLSGDFSYNEQFF.